This entry lists 27 T cell receptor beta chains sequenced from one sample in a study of neurological immune-mediated disorders. TCRdb recomputed calls from the 5' RACE reads with MiXCR, one row per CDR3 protein. The sample lists approximately 59,000 distinct CDR3 sequences, roughly 5% occurring once. What was sequenced was PBMCs. All receptors derive from a human donor with multiple sclerosis. The donor label of this sample is uncertain.

This clonotype was counted ten times or more. The chain couples TRBV5-1 to TRBJ2-1, with 8 bases aligning to TRBD1. The CDR3 has 16 residues. J gave up 6 bases and V 2 bases, and 10 bases lay outside the gene matches. Germline V CDR1 and CDR2: SGHRS, YFSETQ. The CDR3 DNA follows: TGCGCCAGCAGCTTATCTCAGGGGGCGCCGCCCAATGAGCAGTTCTTC. Translating gives CASSLSQGAPPNEQFF.

This clonotype showed up many times. The V call is TRBV7-8, the J call TRBJ2-2, with a weak D call TRBD1 (6 bases). Germline V gene lookup returns CDR1 SGHVS and CDR2 FQNEAQ. This CDR3 has 12 amino acids. Trimming pared 7 bases from V and 5 bases from J, leaving 8 bases between. For the CDR3, the DNA is TGTGCCAGCATAGGGGGTACCGGGGAGCTGTTTTTT. It is translated as CASIGGTGELFF. The full variable domain, rest sourced from reference TRBV7-8 and TRBJ2-2, is GAGVSQSPRYKVAKRGQDVALRCDPISGHVSLFWYQQALGQGPEFLTYFQNEAQLDKSGLPSDRFFAERPEGSVSTLKIQRTQQEDSAVYLCASIGGTGELFFGEGSRLTVL.

This clonotype was observed many times. J is TRBJ1-2 and V is TRBV11-2; D not resolved. V dropped 4 bases and J dropped 0 bases, with 6 bases sitting between them. The CDR3 extends over 13 amino acids. Germline V CDR1 and CDR2: SGHAT, FQNNGV. CDR3 nucleotides: TGTGCCAGCAGCTCGCCCCCTAACTATGGCTACACCTTC. This codes for CASSSPPNYGYTF.

At least ten counts were recorded for this clonotype. The chain is built from TRBV20-1 and TRBJ1-4, with D possibly TRBD1 on 6 matching bases. Trimming left V 3 bases short and J 8 bases short, with 16 bases between. The CDR3 runs to 14 residues. CDR1 is DFQATT and CDR2 is SNEGSKA in the germline V gene (reference sequence). In DNA form, the CDR3 reads TGCAGTGCTAGCCAGGGCAGGGGAGCGGAAAAACTGTTTTTT. Translated: CSASQGRGAEKLFF.

This clonotype was picked up many times. The rearrangement links TRBV5-1 to TRBJ2-3, with TRBD1 identical over 8 bases. The junction had 5 bases not matched to a gene; V was cut back by 7 bases and J by 1 base. CDR1 and CDR2 (germline): SGHRS, YFSETQ. This CDR3 spans 14 amino acids. The CDR3 spells CASVQGAGTDTQYF. In DNA form, the CDR3 reads TGCGCCAGCGTGCAGGGGGCTGGCACAGATACGCAGTATTTT.

This clonotype showed up many times. The chain links TRBV29-1 to TRBJ1-4, with D unclear. The CDR3 contains 13 residues. In germline, CDR1 is SQVTM, CDR2 ANQGSEA. The V end was cut by 3 bases, the J end by 1 base, with 6 bases between. The CDR3 sequence: CSVEEGTNEKLFF. In nucleotides, the CDR3 is TGCAGCGTTGAGGAGGGAACTAATGAAAAACTGTTTTTT. Drawing the rest from reference TRBV29-1 and TRBJ1-4, the complete variable domain is SAVISQKPSRDICQRGTSLTIQCQVDSQVTMMFWYRQQPGQSLTLIATANQGSEATYESGFVIDKFPISRPNLTFSTLTVSNMSPEDSSIYLCSVEEGTNEKLFFGSGTQLSVL.

The sample holds many counts of this clonotype. The chain joins TRBV7-2 to TRBJ1-2; D uncertain. The V end lost 5 bases, the J end lost 5 bases, and 18 bases lay between the germline ends. CDR1 and CDR2 from the germline V gene are SGHTA and FQGNSA. The CDR3 runs 15 residues. Here the CDR3 DNA reads TGTGCCAGCAGCCCCCCAGACGGAGAGGAGTATGGCTACACCTTC. This encodes CASSPPDGEEYGYTF.

Many counts were recorded for this clonotype. The rearrangement uses TRBV10-3 and TRBJ2-7, with D possibly matching TRBD2 (6 bases). The CDR3 has 13 amino acids. The germline gives CDR1 ENHRY, CDR2 SYGVKD. V lost 5 bases to trimming and J lost 2 bases, with 10 bases between them. The CDR3 region is CAISRDSTYEQYF. CDR3 nucleotides: TGTGCCATCAGTCGGGACTCGACCTACGAGCAGTACTTC.

This clonotype was picked up many times. This chain links TRBV24-1 with TRBJ2-1; a weak D match, TRBD2 (5 bases). The V gene lost 5 bases and the J gene lost 9 bases, with 13 bases spanning the gap. From germline, CDR1 is KGHDR and CDR2 SFDVKD. The CDR3 loop spans 13 amino acids. CDR3 residues: CATSAPGSGEQFF. In DNA form, the CDR3 reads TGTGCCACCAGTGCCCCGGGGAGCGGTGAGCAGTTCTTC.

This clonotype showed up many times. The chain employs TRBV5-1 and TRBJ2-3; 14 positions match TRBD2. The CDR3 is 16 residues long. Germline CDR1 reads SGHRS; CDR2 reads YFSETQ. The ends lost 3 bases at V and 6 bases at J; junction bases unmatched: 6. The CDR3 DNA is TGCGCCAGCAGCTCGGGACTAGCGGGGGTCAAGGATACGCAGTATTTT. Protein sequence: CASSSGLAGVKDTQYF.

This clonotype was seen at least ten times. The chain combines TRBV5-1 with TRBJ2-1; possibly TRBD2 for D (5 bases). Trimming removed 0 bases at V and 0 bases at J, with 7 bases between. Germline V CDR1 and CDR2: SGHRS, YFSETQ. The CDR3 totals 15 residues. CDR3 protein: CASSLAEGSYNEQFF. As DNA, the CDR3 is TGCGCCAGCAGCTTGGCCGAGGGCTCCTACAATGAGCAGTTCTTC.

This clonotype occurred many times. This chain joins TRBV12-3 or TRBV12-4 and TRBJ1-1; tentatively, D is TRBD1 (5 bases). The CDR3 is 13 amino acids. Trimming pared 6 bases from V and 4 bases from J, leaving 12 bases between. CDR3 sequence (DNA): TGTGCCAGCAGCACCGGGGGAATCACTGAAGCTTTCTTT. It is translated as CASSTGGITEAFF.

This clonotype was counted many times. V gene TRBV5-1 combines with J gene TRBJ2-7; D is uncertain. Between the trimmed V and J ends, which lost 0 bases and 6 bases, there was a span of 4 bases. The germline V gene has CDR1 SGHRS and CDR2 YFSETQ. The CDR3 loop spans 11 amino acids. The CDR3 here is CASSLGPEQYF. DNA of the CDR3: TGCGCCAGCAGCTTGGGGCCCGAGCAGTACTTC.

This clonotype was detected many times. The V and J genes are TRBV5-1 and TRBJ1-2, with D possibly TRBD1 on 5 matching bases. The CDR3 has 15 residues. V was clipped by 4 bases and J by 4 bases, with 17 bases between them. Germline V gene sequence: CDR1 SGHRS, CDR2 YFSETQ. The CDR3 sequence is CASSPGAGLVYGYTF. The CDR3 coding sequence is TGCGCCAGCAGCCCGGGCGCAGGGTTGGTCTATGGCTACACCTTC. Combining the CDR3 with reference TRBV5-1 and TRBJ1-2 gives the whole variable domain KAGVTQTPRYLIKTRGQQVTLSCSPISGHRSVSWYQQTPGQGLQFLFEYFSETQRNKGNFPGRFSGRQFSNSRSEMNVSTLELGDSALYLCASSPGAGLVYGYTFGSGTRLTVV.

The sample holds many counts of this clonotype. In DNA form, the CDR3 reads TGTGCCAGCAGTTACTTGGGTTTCAATCAGCCCCAGCATTTT. Its translation: CASSYLGFNQPQHF. V usage is TRBV6-5 and J usage is TRBJ1-5; D is unresolved. Germline V gene lookup returns CDR1 MNHEY and CDR2 SVGAGI. The CDR3 totals 14 residues. Trimming took 1 base from V and 3 from J, leaving 7 bases between them.

The sample holds many counts of this clonotype. The rearrangement links TRBV12-3 or TRBV12-4 to TRBJ2-3, with 9 bases aligning to TRBD2. CDR3 length: 18 amino acids. The V segment lost 5 bases and the J segment 6 bases; nucleotides outside the gene matches: 18. The CDR3 nucleotides read TGTGCCAGCAGTCTCCCCTTTGGCGGGGGGGATCATTACGATACGCAGTATTTT. As protein: CASSLPFGGGDHYDTQYF.

Many counts were recorded for this clonotype. This rearrangement joins TRBV6-4 to TRBJ2-7; TRBD1 matches at 10 bases. The CDR3 consists of 17 residues. Germline-derived CDR1 and CDR2 are MRHNA and SNTAGT. V trimming: 6 bases; J trimming: 5 bases; junction bases outside the gene matches: 16. The DNA for the CDR3 is TGTGCCAGCAGACCAATTCTCCGGGACAGGGGAGAGGACGAGCAGTACTTC. Protein sequence: CASRPILRDRGEDEQYF.

This clonotype was recorded at least ten times. This chain uses TRBV29-1 with TRBJ1-2; TRBD1 is a possible D gene (5 bases). Germline lookup yields CDR1 SQVTM and CDR2 ANQGSEA. The CDR3 length is 13 residues. Trimming pared 7 bases from V and 7 bases from J, leaving 19 bases between. The CDR3 sequence: CSARDPLKGGYTF. CDR3 bases: TGCAGCGCCCGGGACCCCCTAAAGGGTGGCTACACCTTC.

In this sample, this clonotype turned up many times. The chain joins TRBV7-3 to TRBJ1-2; TRBD1 matches 7 bases. CDR1 is SGHTA, CDR2 FQGTGA, per germline. This CDR3 has 16 amino acids. J gave up 5 bases and V 4 bases, and 13 bases lay outside the gene matches. The CDR3 here is CASSSLEGALRYGYTF. CDR3 coding DNA: TGTGCCAGCAGCTCCCTGGAGGGGGCGCTTCGGTATGGCTACACCTTC.

CDR3 protein: CSVGRAQGVNDEQFF. CDR3 DNA sequence: TGCAGCGTTGGGAGGGCACAGGGGGTAAACGATGAGCAGTTCTTC. This chain links TRBV29-1 with TRBJ2-1, with 8 positions matching TRBD1. The length of the CDR3 is 15 residues. CDR1 and CDR2 from the germline V gene are SQVTM and ANQGSEA. V dropped 4 bases and J dropped 8; count of bases not matched to a gene: 13.

The table lists this clonotype with many counts. The chain links TRBV9 to TRBJ2-3; D might be TRBD1 or TRBD2, each matching 5 bases. The CDR3 covers 13 residues. The germline gives CDR1 SGDLS, CDR2 YYNGEE. The ends were cut back, 0 bases at V and 4 bases at J, with 6 bases in the middle. The CDR3 here is CASSVGGSDTQYF. The CDR3 DNA follows: TGTGCCAGCAGCGTAGGGGGGTCAGATACGCAGTATTTT.

The chain recombines TRBV5-1 with TRBJ2-3; no reliable D call. CDR1 and CDR2 from the germline V gene are SGHRS and YFSETQ. CDR3 length: 14 amino acids. The V end lost 4 bases, the J end lost 3 bases, and 12 bases lay between the germline ends. CDR3 loop: CASSKGSRTDTQYF. DNA of the CDR3: TGCGCCAGCAGCAAAGGCTCCCGGACAGATACGCAGTATTTT.

This clonotype appeared many times. This rearrangement joins TRBV28 to TRBJ2-7; 7 bases match TRBD2. The CDR3 covers 13 residues. The J segment lost 2 bases and the V segment lost 7 bases, leaving 5 bases of the junction unmatched. Germline V lookup: CDR1 MDHEN, CDR2 SYDVKM. CDR3 loop: CASIAGDTYEQYF. CDR3 in DNA: TGTGCCAGCATCGCGGGAGATACCTACGAGCAGTACTTC. Looking up the rest from reference TRBV28 and TRBJ2-7 gives the full variable domain: DVKVTQSSRYLVKRTGEKVFLECVQDMDHENMFWYRQDPGLGLRLIYFSYDVKMKEKGDIPEGYSVSREKKERFSLILESASTNQTSMYLCASIAGDTYEQYFGPGTRLTVT.

The V gene is TRBV4-3, the J gene TRBJ2-7, with D perhaps being TRBD1 or TRBD2 (5 bases each). Germline CDR1 is LGHNA and CDR2 is YSLEER. The CDR3 runs to 13 residues. V was trimmed by 5 bases and J by 5 bases, leaving 13 bases between them. CDR3 residues: CASSGHALDEQYF. The CDR3, as DNA: TGCGCCAGCAGCGGACACGCACTAGACGAGCAGTACTTC.

This clonotype was observed many times. This chain uses TRBV20-1 with TRBJ1-1, with a weak D call TRBD1 (5 bases). Germline V gives CDR1 DFQATT, CDR2 SNEGSKA (reference sequence). The CDR3 is made up of 16 amino acids. V was cut by 4 bases and J by 3 bases, with 21 bases left in between. The CDR3 DNA reads TGCAGTGCTACCACAGGTTTTATGGTGGGATACACTGAAGCTTTCTTT. Translation: CSATTGFMVGYTEAFF.

This clonotype was observed many times. The chain links TRBV5-6 to TRBJ1-5, with D unresolved. Germline lookup yields CDR1 SGHDT and CDR2 YYEEEE. V shed 2 bases and J shed 3 bases, with 12 bases lying between them. The CDR3 is 15 amino acids. The CDR3 protein is CASSLRQNYNQPQHF. DNA for the CDR3: TGTGCCAGCAGCTTAAGGCAGAATTACAATCAGCCCCAGCATTTT.

In its sample, this clonotype was seen many times. CDR3 protein: CASSLPRAGGGNEQFF. Here the CDR3 DNA reads TGTGCCAGCAGCTTACCGCGAGCGGGGGGCGGGAATGAGCAGTTCTTC. The V call is TRBV7-9, the J call TRBJ2-1; 9 positions match TRBD2. CDR1 SEHNR and CDR2 FQNEAQ come from the germline V gene (reference sequence). The CDR3 extends over 16 amino acids. The V segment lost 2 bases and the J segment 7 bases; nucleotides outside the gene matches: 9.